Shown below are 3 T cell receptor beta chains from a single sample sequenced in a study of blood T cell repertoires in COVID-19. Sequenced by immunoSEQ multiplex PCR; TCRdb stores in-frame clones only, minus some. The repertoire has over 85,000 clones, approximately 82% of them found once; the top ten carry about 2.1%. Sequenced sample: peripheral blood. The receptors were sampled from a woman in her 70s with acute or convalescent COVID-19.

This clone appeared a single time. This rearrangement joins TRBV4-1 to TRBJ2-1; D is perhaps TRBD2 (5 bases). Trimming stripped 1 base from V and 10 bases from J, with 11 bases between. Germline CDR1 MGHRA, CDR2 YSYEKL. The CDR3 length is 13 residues. The CDR3 DNA reads as TGCGCCAGCAGCCAAGCACTAGTGGAGGAGCAGTTCTTC. Amino acids: CASSQALVEEQFF.

The chain couples TRBV18 to TRBJ1-2, with TRBD1 matching 8 bases. From germline, CDR1 is KGHSH and CDR2 LQKENI. J gave up 4 bases and V 6 bases, and 4 bases lay outside the gene matches. The CDR3 has 13 residues. CDR3: CASSAGTGYGYTF. The CDR3 DNA sequence: TGTGCCAGCTCGGCCGGGACAGGCTATGGCTACACCTTC.

This chain connects TRBV18 to TRBJ1-1; 9 positions agree with TRBD1. Germline V CDR1 and CDR2: KGHSH, LQKENI. The CDR3 is 15 amino acids. The V segment lost 3 bases and the J segment 6 bases; nucleotides outside the gene matches: 8. The CDR3 coding sequence is TGTGCCAGCTCACCTCGGACAGGGGAGGTTGCTGAAGCTTTCTTT. The encoded protein is CASSPRTGEVAEAFF.